A selection of T cell receptor beta chains follows, all from one sample in a study of CD4 T cells in relation to SARS-CoV-2 and coronaviruses. The antigens for these receptors are not known. Clones were sequenced by immunoSEQ multiplex PCR, and TCRdb holds only the in-frame ones, with some missing. The sample lists some 43,000 clones, approximately 80% occurring once. Material for sequencing was naive CD4+ T cells from PBMCs, cultured in vitro. The source of these receptors is an adult with COVID-19. Each CDR3 is given with its conserved first and last residue. The D gene is left open where the match is weak. Not all rows give a size; the values are once, few, many and, for expanded clones, a class.

V gene,D gene,clone size,J gene,CDR3 protein,CDR3 DNA
TRBV12-5,-,-,TRBJ1-5,CASATGPNQPQHF,TGTGCTAGTGCCACGGGGCCAAATCAGCCCCAGCATTTT
TRBV12-5,-,-,TRBJ2-3,CASGLSADTQYF,TGTGCTAGTGGTTTGTCGGCAGATACGCAGTATTTT
TRBV28,TRBD1,few,TRBJ1-1,CASRIRGQGNTEAFF,TGTGCCAGCAGGATTAGGGGACAGGGGAACACTGAAGCTTTCTTT
TRBV9,-,-,TRBJ2-3,CASSDSGTSTDTQYF,TGTGCCAGCAGCGATTCCGGGACTAGCACAGATACGCAGTATTTT
TRBV14,-,-,TRBJ2-1,CASSQDISSYNEQFF,TGTGCCAGCAGCCAAGACATTAGCTCCTACAATGAGCAGTTCTTC
TRBV6-6,TRBD1,-,TRBJ1-2,CASSEDRRRDGYTF,TGTGCCAGCAGTGAGGACAGGAGGAGGGATGGCTACACCTTC
TRBV27,TRBD2,-,TRBJ2-7,CASRSLGLAGYEQYF,TGTGCCAGCAGAAGCCTCGGGCTAGCGGGGTACGAGCAGTACTTC
TRBV10-3,TRBD1,-,TRBJ2-5,CAISESTGRETQYF,TGTGCCATCAGTGAATCGACAGGGAGAGAGACCCAGTACTTC
TRBV3-1/TRBV3-2,-,-,TRBJ1-6,CASSQETSSSPLHF,TGTGCCAGCAGCCAAGAGACCAGCAGTTCACCCCTCCACTTT
TRBV5-1,TRBD2,-,TRBJ2-7,CASRVPGGRYEQYF,TGCGCCAGCAGGGTCCCGGGAGGGCGCTACGAGCAGTACTTC
TRBV7-9,-,once,TRBJ2-5,CASSSRGTQETQYF,TGTGCCAGCAGCTCCAGGGGCACACAAGAGACCCAGTACTTC
TRBV5-4,-,-,TRBJ2-3,CASSPDDLTDTQYF,TGTGCCAGCAGCCCTGACGACCTCACAGATACGCAGTATTTT
TRBV28,-,-,TRBJ1-4,CASSPGPGLKLFF,TGTGCCAGCAGCCCTGGTCCAGGGTTGAAACTGTTTTTT
TRBV10-3,TRBD2,-,TRBJ2-1,CAISELGTSSDEQFF,TGTGCCATCAGTGAGCTAGGGACTAGCTCCGATGAGCAGTTCTTC
TRBV6-5,-,-,TRBJ2-7,CASSKPGPIPEQYF,TGTGCCAGCAGTAAACCCGGGCCTATCCCCGAGCAGTACTTC
TRBV4-2,TRBD2,-,TRBJ2-3,CASSQEGLGLAVTRTDTQYF,TGTGCCAGCAGCCAAGAGGGGTTGGGTCTAGCGGTAACAAGGACAGATACGCAGTATTTT